This T cell receptor (beta chain) was recorded in a study of T cell responses to AZD1222 COVID-19 vaccine. Study-level findings and limits: Regions 160-218 and 743-854 dominated among vaccine-associated CD4 TCRs spanning spike.

This CDR3 spans 13 amino acids. Between the trimmed V and J ends, which lost 4 bases and 0 bases, there was a span of 6 bases. In germline, CDR1 is SGHAT, CDR2 FQNNGV. Libraries were prepared by immunoSEQ multiplex PCR; TCRdb keeps only in-frame clonotypes and omits some of them. The sample yields roughly 120,000 clones, 89% seen once. As for this clone: Its antigen is currently unknown.

The input for sequencing was peripheral blood, taken on day 0 of AZD1222 vaccination. The receptor was isolated from an adult in good health. This chain links TRBV11-2 with TRBJ1-1, with no clear D. CDR3 protein: CASSSNLNTEAFF. The CDR3 nucleotides read TGTGCCAGCAGCTCCAACTTGAACACTGAAGCTTTCTTT.